The 9 T cell receptor beta chains reported below all come from one sample, sequenced in a study of human T cells and chemical hapten exposure. Time point here: pre-sensitization, week 0. This sample's treatment: therapeutic diphenylcyclopropenone sensitization with weekly scalp DPC. TCRdb ran MiXCR on the RACE reads and lists one entry per CDR3 protein. The repertoire consists of under 400,000 distinct CDR3 sequences, with approximately 5.1% occurring once and the leading ten covering 2.6%. The sample consisted of whole blood, taken in connection with sensitization to the hapten diphenylcyclopropenone (DPC). The receptors shown here come from a woman aged 50 to 65 with alopecia areata. Some clones in this sample may be carry-over from other donors' samples.

The V and J genes are TRBV2 and TRBJ2-1; maybe TRBD1 (5 bases). Germline lookup yields CDR1 SNHLY and CDR2 FYNNEI. V lost 0 bases, J lost 6 bases, and 12 bases lay in between. The CDR3 length is 15 residues. The CDR3, as DNA: TGTGCCAGCAGTGAAGCCAGGGCCCCCTCCAATGAGCAGTTCTTC. Its translation: CASSEARAPSNEQFF.

The chain links TRBV30 to TRBJ2-1; D is unresolved. The CDR3 is 15 residues long. Trimming left V 0 bases short and J 8 bases short, with 17 bases between. CDR1 and CDR2 (germline): GTSNPN, SVGIG (reference sequence). The CDR3 DNA reads TGTGCCTGGAGTGTAATCCCCTCCCTAGTGGATGAGCAGTTCTTC. Translated, it gives CAWSVIPSLVDEQFF.

The chain couples TRBV20-1 to TRBJ2-3; D uncertain. CDR1 is DFQATT, CDR2 SNEGSKA, per germline (reference sequence). Trimming pared 2 bases from V and 1 base from J, leaving 10 bases between. This CDR3 is built from 14 residues. The CDR3: CSARSPRGTDTQYF. CDR3 nucleotide sequence: TGCAGTGCTAGATCCCCCCGCGGCACAGATACGCAGTATTTT.

The rearrangement links TRBV4-1 to TRBJ1-6; TRBD1 aligns across 7 bases. Trimming took 3 bases from V and 7 from J; bases not matched to a gene: 9. From germline, CDR1 is MGHRA and CDR2 YSYEKL. The CDR3 is made up of 16 amino acids. The CDR3 sequence: CASSHSGQAGNSPLHF. As DNA, the CDR3 is TGCGCCAGCAGCCACTCCGGACAGGCTGGGAATTCACCCCTCCACTTT.

The sample holds a few counts of this clonotype. The chain links TRBV2 to TRBJ2-5, with 9 bases identical to TRBD1. CDR3 length: 15 amino acids. Unmatched junction bases numbered 12, after V lost 10 bases and J lost 3 bases. Germline-derived CDR1 and CDR2 are SNHLY and FYNNEI. CDR3 loop: CAISPGQGTKETQYF. DNA of the CDR3: TGTGCCATTTCACCGGGACAGGGAACGAAAGAGACCCAGTACTTC.

In its sample, this clonotype was seen many times. The J gene is TRBJ2-7, the V gene TRBV27; TRBD2 matches 12 bases. CDR1 MNHEY and CDR2 SMNVEV come from the germline V gene (reference sequence). With 5 bases clipped from V and 3 bases from J, the junction kept 8 bases outside the gene matches. The CDR3 is 16 residues long. CDR3: CASSPSSGRARYEQYF. Here the CDR3 DNA reads TGTGCCAGCAGTCCCTCTAGCGGGAGGGCCCGCTACGAGCAGTACTTC.

This clonotype was seen a handful of times. This rearrangement joins TRBV6-5 to TRBJ2-1; D uncertain. Trimming left V 9 bases short and J 5 bases short, with 20 bases between. CDR3 length: 15 residues. Germline CDR1 and CDR2: MNHEY and SVGAGI. The CDR3 protein is CASSPFVAVNNEQFF. The CDR3 bases are TGTGCCAGTAGCCCCTTCGTCGCGGTCAACAATGAGCAGTTCTTC.

This clonotype was detected many times. The chain uses TRBV7-9 and TRBJ2-3, with 8 bases matching TRBD1. Germline loops: CDR1 SEHNR, CDR2 FQNEAQ (reference sequence). This CDR3 region has 16 residues. The trim removed 5 bases at V and 3 bases at J, leaving 10 bases unmatched. CDR3 region: CASSPRAGGGTDTQYF. CDR3 bases: TGTGCCAGCAGCCCCCGCGCAGGGGGCGGAACAGATACGCAGTATTTT.

This clonotype was seen many times. The chain links TRBV10-3 to TRBJ2-3; 9 nucleotides align to TRBD2. The CDR3 extends over 15 amino acids. Germline-derived CDR1 and CDR2 are ENHRY and SYGVKD. The J segment lost 1 base and the V segment lost 4 bases, leaving 3 bases of the junction unmatched. This chain's CDR3 is CAISAEREGTDTQYF. The CDR3 bases are TGTGCCATCAGTGCGGAGCGGGAGGGCACAGATACGCAGTATTTT.